This TCR beta chain was sequenced during a study of multiple sclerosis patients with progressive multifocal leukoencephalopathy. General study points: Lower normalized Shannon entropy suggested reduced TRB diversity in most PML patients.

Stated time point: time of PML onset. This clone came up once. The target antigen is unknown. TCRdb's copy holds only in-frame clones and misses some; the assay was immunoSEQ multiplex PCR. Of some 31,000 clones listed, over 75% are singletons. Germline V CDR1 and CDR2: MDHEN, SYDVKM. CDR3 size: 13 residues. V lost 4 bases and J lost 7, with 12 bases in between. This material consisted of PBMCs, taken from a patient treated with natalizumab. This TCR was recovered from a human donor with progressive multifocal leukoencephalopathy. This chain links TRBV28 with TRBJ2-3; D is ambiguous. The CDR3 nucleotides read TGTGCCAGCAGTTCCCCGGACGTAAATACGCAGTATTTT. It translates to CASSSPDVNTQYF.